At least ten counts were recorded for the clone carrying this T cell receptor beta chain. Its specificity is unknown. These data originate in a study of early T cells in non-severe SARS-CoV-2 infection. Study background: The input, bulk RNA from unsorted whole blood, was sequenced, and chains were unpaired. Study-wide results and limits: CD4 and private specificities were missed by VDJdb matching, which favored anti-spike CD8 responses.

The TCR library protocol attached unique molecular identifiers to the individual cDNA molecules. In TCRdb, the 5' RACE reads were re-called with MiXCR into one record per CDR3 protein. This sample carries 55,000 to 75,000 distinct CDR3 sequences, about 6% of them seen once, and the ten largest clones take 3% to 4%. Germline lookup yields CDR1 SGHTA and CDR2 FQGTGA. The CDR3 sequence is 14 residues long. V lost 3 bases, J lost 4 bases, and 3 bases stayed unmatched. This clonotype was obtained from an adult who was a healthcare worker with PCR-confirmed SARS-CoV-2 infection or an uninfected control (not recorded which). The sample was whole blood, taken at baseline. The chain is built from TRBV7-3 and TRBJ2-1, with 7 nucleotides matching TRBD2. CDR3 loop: CASSFGLEYNEQFF. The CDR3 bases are TGTGCCAGCAGCTTCGGACTAGAATACAATGAGCAGTTCTTC.